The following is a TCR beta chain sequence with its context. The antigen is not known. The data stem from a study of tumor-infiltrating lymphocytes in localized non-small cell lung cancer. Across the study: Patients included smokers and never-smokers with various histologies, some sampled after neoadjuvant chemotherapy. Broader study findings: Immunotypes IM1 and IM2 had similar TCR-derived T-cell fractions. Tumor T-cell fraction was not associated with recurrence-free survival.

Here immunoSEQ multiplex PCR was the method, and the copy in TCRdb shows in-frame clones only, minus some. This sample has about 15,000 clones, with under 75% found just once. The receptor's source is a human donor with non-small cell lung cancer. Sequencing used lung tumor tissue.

CDR3 loop: CATTDDRGLLYGYTF. The CDR3 DNA sequence: TGTGCCACCACCGACGACAGGGGGCTTCTCTATGGCTACACCTTC. This sequence joins TRBV15 and TRBJ1-2; TRBD1 aligns across 10 bases. The CDR3 is 15 amino acids. The ends lost 7 bases at V and 4 bases at J; junction bases unmatched: 9. The germline CDR1 and CDR2 sequences are LNHNV and YYDKDF (reference sequence).